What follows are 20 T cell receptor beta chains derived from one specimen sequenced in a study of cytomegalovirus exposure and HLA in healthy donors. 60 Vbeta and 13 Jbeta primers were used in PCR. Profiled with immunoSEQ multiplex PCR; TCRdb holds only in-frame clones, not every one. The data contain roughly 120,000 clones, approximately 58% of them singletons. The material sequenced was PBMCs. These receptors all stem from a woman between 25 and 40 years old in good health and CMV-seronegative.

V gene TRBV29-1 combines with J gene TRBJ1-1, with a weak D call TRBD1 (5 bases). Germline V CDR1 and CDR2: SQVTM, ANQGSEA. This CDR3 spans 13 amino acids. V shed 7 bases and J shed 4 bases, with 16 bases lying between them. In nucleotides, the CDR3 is TGCAGCGCTGGGGGTGAGGAGGGCACTGAAGCTTTCTTT. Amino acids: CSAGGEEGTEAFF.

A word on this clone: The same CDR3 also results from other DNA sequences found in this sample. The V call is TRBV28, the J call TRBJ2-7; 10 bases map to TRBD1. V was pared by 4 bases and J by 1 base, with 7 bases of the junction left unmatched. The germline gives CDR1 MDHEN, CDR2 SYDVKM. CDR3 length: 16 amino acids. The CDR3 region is CASSSTGTGVSYEQYF. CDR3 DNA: TGTGCCAGCAGTTCAACCGGGACAGGGGTTTCCTACGAGCAGTACTTC.

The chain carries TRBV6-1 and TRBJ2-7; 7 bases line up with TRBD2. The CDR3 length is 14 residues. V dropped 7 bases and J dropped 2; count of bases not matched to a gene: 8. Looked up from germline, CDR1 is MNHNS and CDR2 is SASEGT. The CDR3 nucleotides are TGTGCCAGCACCTTGAGGACTAGTACCTACGAGCAGTACTTC. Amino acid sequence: CASTLRTSTYEQYF.

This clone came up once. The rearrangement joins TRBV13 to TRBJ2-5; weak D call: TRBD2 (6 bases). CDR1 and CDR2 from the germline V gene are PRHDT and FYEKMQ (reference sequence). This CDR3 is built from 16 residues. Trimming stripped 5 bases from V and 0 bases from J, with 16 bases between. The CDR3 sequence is CASSPRATSHQETQYF. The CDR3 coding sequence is TGTGCCAGCAGCCCGAGGGCGACTAGTCACCAAGAGACCCAGTACTTC.

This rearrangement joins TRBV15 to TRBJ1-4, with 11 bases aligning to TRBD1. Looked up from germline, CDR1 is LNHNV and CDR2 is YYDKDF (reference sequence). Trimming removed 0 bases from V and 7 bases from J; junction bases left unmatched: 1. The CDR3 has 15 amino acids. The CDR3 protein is CATSRDGTGGEKLFF. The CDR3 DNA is TGTGCCACCAGCAGAGATGGGACAGGGGGTGAAAAACTGTTTTTT.

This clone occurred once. The CDR3 reads CAISESSIYGYTF. The CDR3 DNA is TGTGCCATCAGTGAGTCGAGTATCTATGGCTACACCTTC. V usage is TRBV10-3 and J usage is TRBJ1-2; D is unresolved. Looked up from germline, CDR1 is ENHRY and CDR2 is SYGVKD. Trimming took off 0 bases at V and 4 bases at J, with 6 bases between the two ends. The CDR3 covers 13 residues.

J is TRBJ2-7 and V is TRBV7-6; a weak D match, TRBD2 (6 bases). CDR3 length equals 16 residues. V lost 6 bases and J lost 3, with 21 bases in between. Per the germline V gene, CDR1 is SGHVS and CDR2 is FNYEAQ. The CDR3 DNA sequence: TGTGCCAGCAGGCCGCTTCGTCTGGGAGGAATCTACGAGCAGTACTTC. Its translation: CASRPLRLGGIYEQYF.

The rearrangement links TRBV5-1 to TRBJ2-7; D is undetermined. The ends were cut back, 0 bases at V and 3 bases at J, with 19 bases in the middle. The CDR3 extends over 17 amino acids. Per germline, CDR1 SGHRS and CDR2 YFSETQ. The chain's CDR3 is CASSLERQDSPRYEQYF. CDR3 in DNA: TGCGCCAGCAGCTTGGAACGGCAGGATTCCCCTCGCTACGAGCAGTACTTC.

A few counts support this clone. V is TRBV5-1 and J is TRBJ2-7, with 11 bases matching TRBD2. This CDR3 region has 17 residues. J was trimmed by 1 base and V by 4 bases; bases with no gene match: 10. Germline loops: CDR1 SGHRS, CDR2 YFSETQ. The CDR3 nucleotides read TGCGCCAGCAGCACTGGGACTAGCGGAGGAATATCCTACGAGCAGTACTTC. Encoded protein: CASSTGTSGGISYEQYF.

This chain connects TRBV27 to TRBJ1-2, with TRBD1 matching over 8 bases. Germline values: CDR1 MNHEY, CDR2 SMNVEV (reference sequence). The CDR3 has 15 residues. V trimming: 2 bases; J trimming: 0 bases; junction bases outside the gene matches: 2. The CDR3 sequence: CASSLGTGANYGYTF. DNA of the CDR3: TGTGCCAGCAGTTTAGGGACAGGAGCTAACTATGGCTACACCTTC.

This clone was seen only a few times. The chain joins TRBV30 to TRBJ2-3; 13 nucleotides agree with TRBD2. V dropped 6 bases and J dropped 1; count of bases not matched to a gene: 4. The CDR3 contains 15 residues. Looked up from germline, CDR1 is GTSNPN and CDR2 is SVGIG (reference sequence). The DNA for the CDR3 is TGTGCCTGCCCTGGACTAGCGGGAGGCACAGATACGCAGTATTTT. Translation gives CACPGLAGGTDTQYF.

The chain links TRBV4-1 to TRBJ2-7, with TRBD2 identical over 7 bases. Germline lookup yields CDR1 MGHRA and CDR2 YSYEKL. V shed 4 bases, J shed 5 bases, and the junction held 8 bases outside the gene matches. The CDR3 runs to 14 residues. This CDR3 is CASSPLGGRDEQYF. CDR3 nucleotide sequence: TGCGCCAGCAGCCCCCTGGGAGGGCGAGACGAGCAGTACTTC.

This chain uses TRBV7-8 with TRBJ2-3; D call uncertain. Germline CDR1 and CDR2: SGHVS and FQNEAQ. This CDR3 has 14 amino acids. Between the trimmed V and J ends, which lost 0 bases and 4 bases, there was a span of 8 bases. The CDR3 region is CASSLASSPDTQYF. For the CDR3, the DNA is TGTGCCAGCAGCTTAGCGAGTAGTCCAGATACGCAGTATTTT.

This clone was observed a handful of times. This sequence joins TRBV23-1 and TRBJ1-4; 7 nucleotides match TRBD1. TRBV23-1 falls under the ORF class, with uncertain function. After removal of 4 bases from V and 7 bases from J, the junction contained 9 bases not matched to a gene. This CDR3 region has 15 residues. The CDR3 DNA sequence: TGCGCCAGCAGTCCTCGACAGGGAAGGATTGAAAAACTGTTTTTT. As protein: CASSPRQGRIEKLFF.

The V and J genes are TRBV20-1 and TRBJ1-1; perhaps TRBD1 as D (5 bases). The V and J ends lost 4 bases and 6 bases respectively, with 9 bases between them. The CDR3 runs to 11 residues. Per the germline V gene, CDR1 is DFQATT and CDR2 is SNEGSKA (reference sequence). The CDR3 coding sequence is TGCAGTGCTACCCGACAGTCTGAAGCTTTCTTT. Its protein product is CSATRQSEAFF.

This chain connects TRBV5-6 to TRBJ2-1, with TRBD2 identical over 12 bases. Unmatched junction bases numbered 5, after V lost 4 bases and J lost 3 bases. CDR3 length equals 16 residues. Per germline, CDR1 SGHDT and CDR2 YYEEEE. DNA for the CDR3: TGTGCCAGCAGCCTCCGGACTAGCGGGAACTACAATGAGCAGTTCTTC. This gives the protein CASSLRTSGNYNEQFF. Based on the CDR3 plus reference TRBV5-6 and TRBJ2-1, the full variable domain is DAGVTQSPTHLIKTRGQQVTLRCSPKSGHDTVSWYQQALGQGPQFIFQYYEEEERQRGNFPDRFSGHQFPNYSSELNVNALLLGDSALYLCASSLRTSGNYNEQFFGPGTRLTVL.

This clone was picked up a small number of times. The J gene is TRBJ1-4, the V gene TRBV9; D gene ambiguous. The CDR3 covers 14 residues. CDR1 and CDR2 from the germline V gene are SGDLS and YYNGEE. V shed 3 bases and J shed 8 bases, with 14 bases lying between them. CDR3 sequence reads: CASSGGGRPEKLFF. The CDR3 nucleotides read TGTGCCAGCAGCGGGGGAGGCCGCCCGGAAAAACTGTTTTTT.

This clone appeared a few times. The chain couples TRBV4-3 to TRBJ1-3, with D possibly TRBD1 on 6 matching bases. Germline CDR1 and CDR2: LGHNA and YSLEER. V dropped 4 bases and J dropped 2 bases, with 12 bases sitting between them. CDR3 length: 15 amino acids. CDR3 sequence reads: CASSPYPGAGNTIYF. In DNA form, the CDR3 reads TGCGCCAGCAGCCCCTACCCAGGGGCTGGAAACACCATATATTTT.

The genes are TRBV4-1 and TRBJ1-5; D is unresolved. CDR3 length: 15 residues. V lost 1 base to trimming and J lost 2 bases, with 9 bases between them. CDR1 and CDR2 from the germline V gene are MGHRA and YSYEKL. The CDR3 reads CASSQGGGGNQPQHF. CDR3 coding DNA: TGCGCCAGCAGCCAAGGGGGAGGTGGCAATCAGCCCCAGCATTTT.

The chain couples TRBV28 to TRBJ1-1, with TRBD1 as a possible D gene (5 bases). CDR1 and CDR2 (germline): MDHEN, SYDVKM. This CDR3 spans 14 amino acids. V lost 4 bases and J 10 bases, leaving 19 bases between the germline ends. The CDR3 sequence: CASSSHLAGDAAFF. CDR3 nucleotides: TGTGCCAGCAGTTCCCACCTAGCGGGGGACGCAGCTTTCTTT.